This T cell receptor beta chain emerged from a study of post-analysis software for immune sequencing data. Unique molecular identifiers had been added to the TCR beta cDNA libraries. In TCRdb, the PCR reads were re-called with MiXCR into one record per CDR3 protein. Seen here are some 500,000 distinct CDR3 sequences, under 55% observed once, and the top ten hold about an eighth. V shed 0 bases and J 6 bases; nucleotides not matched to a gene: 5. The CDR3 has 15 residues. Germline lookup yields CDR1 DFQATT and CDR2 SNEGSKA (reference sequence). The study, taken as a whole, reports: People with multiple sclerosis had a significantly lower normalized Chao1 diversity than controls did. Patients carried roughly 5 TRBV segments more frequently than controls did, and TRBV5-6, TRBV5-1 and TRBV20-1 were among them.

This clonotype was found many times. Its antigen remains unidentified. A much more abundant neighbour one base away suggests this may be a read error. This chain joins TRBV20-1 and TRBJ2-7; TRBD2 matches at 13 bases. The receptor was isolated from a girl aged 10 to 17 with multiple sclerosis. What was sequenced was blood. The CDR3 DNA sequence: TGCAGTGCTAGAGATCGACTAGCGGGAGGAGGCGAGCAGTACTTC. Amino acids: CSARDRLAGGGEQYF.